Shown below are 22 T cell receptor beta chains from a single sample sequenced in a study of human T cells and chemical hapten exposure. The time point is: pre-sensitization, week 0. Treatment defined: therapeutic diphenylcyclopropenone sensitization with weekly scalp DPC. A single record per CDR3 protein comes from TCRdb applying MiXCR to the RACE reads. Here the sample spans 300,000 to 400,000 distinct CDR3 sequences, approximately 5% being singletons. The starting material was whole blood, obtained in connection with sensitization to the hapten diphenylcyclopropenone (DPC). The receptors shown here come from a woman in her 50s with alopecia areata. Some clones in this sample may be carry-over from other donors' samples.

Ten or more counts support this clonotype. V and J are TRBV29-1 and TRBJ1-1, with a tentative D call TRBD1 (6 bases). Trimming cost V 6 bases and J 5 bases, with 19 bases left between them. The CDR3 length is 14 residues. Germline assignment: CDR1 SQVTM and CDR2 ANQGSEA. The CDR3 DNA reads TGCAGCGTAGCGATCCAGCCAGGGGCAACTGAAGCTTTCTTT. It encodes CSVAIQPGATEAFF.

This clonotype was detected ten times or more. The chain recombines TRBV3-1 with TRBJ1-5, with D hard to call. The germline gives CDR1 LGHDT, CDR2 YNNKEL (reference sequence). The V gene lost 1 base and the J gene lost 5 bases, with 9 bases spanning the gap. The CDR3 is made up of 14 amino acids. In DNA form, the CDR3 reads TGTGCCAGCAGCCAAGTAGGGAGAGATCAGCCCCAGCATTTT. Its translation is CASSQVGRDQPQHF.

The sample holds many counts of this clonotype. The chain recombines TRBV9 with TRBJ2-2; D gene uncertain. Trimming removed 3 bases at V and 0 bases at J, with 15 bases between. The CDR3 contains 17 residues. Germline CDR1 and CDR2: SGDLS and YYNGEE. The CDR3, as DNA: TGTGCCAGCAGCGGAGTTCCGGAGACCGCGAACACCGGGGAGCTGTTTTTT. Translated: CASSGVPETANTGELFF.

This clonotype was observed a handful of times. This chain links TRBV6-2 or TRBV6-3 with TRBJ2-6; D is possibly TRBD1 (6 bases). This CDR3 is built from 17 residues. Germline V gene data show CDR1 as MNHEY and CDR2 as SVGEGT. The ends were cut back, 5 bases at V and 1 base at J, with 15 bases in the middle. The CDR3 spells CASSTRTATSGANVLTF. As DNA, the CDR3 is TGTGCCAGCAGTACCCGGACAGCTACATCTGGGGCCAACGTCCTGACTTTC.

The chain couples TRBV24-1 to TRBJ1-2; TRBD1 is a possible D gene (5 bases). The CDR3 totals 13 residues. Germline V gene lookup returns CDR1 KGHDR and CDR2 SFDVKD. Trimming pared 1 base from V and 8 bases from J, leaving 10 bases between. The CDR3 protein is CATSDFTGKGYTF. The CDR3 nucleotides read TGTGCCACCAGTGATTTTACAGGCAAAGGCTACACCTTC.

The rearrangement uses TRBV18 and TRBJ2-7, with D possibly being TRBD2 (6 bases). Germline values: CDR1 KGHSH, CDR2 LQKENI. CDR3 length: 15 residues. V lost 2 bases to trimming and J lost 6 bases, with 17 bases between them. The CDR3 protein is CASSPMRLVSGEQYF. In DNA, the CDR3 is TGTGCCAGCTCACCAATGAGACTAGTGTCAGGCGAGCAGTACTTC. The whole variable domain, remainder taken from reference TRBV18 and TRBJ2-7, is NAGVMQNPRHLVRRRGQEARLRCSPMKGHSHVYWYRQLPEEGLKFMVYLQKENIIDESGMPKERFSAEFPKEGPSILRIQQVVRGDSAAYFCASSPMRLVSGEQYFGPGTRLTVT.

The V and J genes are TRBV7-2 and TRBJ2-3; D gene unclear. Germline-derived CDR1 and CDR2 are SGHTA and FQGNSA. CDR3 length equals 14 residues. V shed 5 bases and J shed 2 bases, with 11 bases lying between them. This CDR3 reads CASSLGNPTDTQYF. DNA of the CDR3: TGTGCCAGCAGCCTGGGGAACCCCACAGATACGCAGTATTTT. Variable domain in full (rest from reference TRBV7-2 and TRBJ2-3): GAGVSQSPSNKVTEKGKDVELRCDPISGHTALYWYRQSLGQGLEFLIYFQGNSAPDKSGLPSDRFSAERTGGSVSTLTIQRTQQEDSAVYLCASSLGNPTDTQYFGPGTRLTVL.

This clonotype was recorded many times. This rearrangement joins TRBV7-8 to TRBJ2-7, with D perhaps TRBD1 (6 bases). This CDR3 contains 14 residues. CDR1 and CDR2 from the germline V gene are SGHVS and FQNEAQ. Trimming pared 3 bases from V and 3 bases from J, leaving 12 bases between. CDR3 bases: TGTGCCAGCAGCTTCACCGGACAGAGCTACGAGCAGTACTTC. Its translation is CASSFTGQSYEQYF.

The DNA of the CDR3 is TGTGCCCATTCAGGGCAGGGAAAGGGAACTGAAGCTTTCTTT. Its translation is CAHSGQGKGTEAFF. The chain combines TRBV7-9 with TRBJ1-1; possibly TRBD1 for D (5 bases). Trimming cost V 11 bases and J 5 bases, with 21 bases left between them. The CDR3 sequence is 14 residues long. CDR1 is SEHNR and CDR2 is FQNEAQ in the germline V gene (reference sequence).

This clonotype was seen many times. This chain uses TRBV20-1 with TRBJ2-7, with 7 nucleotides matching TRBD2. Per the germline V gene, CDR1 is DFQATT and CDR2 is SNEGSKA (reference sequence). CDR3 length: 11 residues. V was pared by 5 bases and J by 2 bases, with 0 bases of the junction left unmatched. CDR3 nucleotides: TGCAGTGCTGCGGGGGCCTACGAGCAGTACTTC. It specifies CSAAGAYEQYF.

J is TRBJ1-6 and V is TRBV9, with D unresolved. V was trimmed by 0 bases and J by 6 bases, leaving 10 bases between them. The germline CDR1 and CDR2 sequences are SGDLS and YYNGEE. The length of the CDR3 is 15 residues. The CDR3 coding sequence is TGTGCCAGCAGCGTAGGTCACAGAGCTAATTCACCCCTCCACTTT. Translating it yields CASSVGHRANSPLHF. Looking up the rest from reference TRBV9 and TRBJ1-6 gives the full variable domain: DSGVTQTPKHLITATGQRVTLRCSPRSGDLSVYWYQQSLDQGLQFLIQYYNGEERAKGNILERFSAQQFPDLHSELNLSSLELGDSALYFCASSVGHRANSPLHFGNGTRLTVT.

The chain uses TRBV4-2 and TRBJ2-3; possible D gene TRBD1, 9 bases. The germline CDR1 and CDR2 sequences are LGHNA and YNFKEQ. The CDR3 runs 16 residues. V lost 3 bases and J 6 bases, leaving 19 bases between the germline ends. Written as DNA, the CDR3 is TGTGCCAGCAGCCATGGCGGGGGGACAGGGTCCGATACGCAGTATTTT. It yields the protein CASSHGGGTGSDTQYF.

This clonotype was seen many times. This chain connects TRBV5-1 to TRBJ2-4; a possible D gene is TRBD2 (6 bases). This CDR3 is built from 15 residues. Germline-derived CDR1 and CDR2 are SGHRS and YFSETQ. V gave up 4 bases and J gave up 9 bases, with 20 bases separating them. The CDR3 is CASSIPGRRGIIQYF. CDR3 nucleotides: TGCGCCAGCAGCATTCCGGGCCGGCGGGGAATCATTCAGTACTTC.

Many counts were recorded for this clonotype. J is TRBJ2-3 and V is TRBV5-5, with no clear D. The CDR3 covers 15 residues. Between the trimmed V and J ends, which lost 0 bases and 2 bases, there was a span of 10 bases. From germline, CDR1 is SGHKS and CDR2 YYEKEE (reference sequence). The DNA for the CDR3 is TGTGCCAGCAGCTTGGATGGTGACACCACAGATACGCAGTATTTT. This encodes CASSLDGDTTDTQYF.

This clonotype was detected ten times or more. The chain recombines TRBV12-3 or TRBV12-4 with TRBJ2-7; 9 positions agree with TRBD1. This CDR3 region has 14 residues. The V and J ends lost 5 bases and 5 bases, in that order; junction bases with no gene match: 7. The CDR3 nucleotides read TGTGCCAGCAGTCTCGGGACAGGGTGGGACGAGCAGTACTTC. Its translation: CASSLGTGWDEQYF.

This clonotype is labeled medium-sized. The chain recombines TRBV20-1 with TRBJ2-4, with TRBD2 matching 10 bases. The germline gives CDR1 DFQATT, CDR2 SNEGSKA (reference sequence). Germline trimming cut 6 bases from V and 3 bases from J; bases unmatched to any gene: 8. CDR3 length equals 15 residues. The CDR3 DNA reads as TGCAGTGCCCCCCCTAGCGGGAGCGTCAAAAACATTCAGTACTTC. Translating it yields CSAPPSGSVKNIQYF.

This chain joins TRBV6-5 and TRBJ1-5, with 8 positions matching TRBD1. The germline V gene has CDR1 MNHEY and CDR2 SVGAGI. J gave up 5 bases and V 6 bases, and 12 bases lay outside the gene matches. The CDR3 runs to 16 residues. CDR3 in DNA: TGTGCCAGCAGCTCATCTCCGGGACAGGCTTATCAGCCCCAGCATTTT. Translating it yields CASSSSPGQAYQPQHF.

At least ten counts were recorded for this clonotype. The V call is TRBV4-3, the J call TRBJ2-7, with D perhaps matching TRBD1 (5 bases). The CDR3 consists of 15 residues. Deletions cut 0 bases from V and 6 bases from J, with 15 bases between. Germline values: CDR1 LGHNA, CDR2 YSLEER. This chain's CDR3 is CASSQDRAREGEQYF. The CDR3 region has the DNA TGCGCCAGCAGCCAAGATCGGGCCAGGGAAGGCGAGCAGTACTTC.

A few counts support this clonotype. Here the CDR3 DNA reads TGCAGCGTCGACGCGGGCTACGAGCAGTACTTC. Protein product: CSVDAGYEQYF. The V call is TRBV29-1, the J call TRBJ2-7, with a weak D call TRBD2 (5 bases). Per the germline V gene, CDR1 is SQVTM and CDR2 is ANQGSEA. CDR3 length: 11 amino acids. V was shortened by 6 bases and J by 3 bases, with 9 bases between the two germline ends.

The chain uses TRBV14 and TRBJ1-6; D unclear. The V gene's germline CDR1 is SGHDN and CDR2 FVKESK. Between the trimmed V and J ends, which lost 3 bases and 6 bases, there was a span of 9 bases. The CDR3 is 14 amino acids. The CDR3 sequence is CASSQETPNSPLHF. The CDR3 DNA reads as TGTGCCAGCAGCCAGGAGACACCTAATTCACCCCTCCACTTT.

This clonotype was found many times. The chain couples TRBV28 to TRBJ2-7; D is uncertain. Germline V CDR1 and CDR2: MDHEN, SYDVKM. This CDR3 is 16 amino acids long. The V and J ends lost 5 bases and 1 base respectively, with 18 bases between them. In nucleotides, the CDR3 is TGTGCCAGCAGTCCTTCGATCACATTTAGGTCCTACGAGCAGTACTTC. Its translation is CASSPSITFRSYEQYF. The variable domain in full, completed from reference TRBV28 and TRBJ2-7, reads DVKVTQSSRYLVKRTGEKVFLECVQDMDHENMFWYRQDPGLGLRLIYFSYDVKMKEKGDIPEGYSVSREKKERFSLILESASTNQTSMYLCASSPSITFRSYEQYFGPGTRLTVT.

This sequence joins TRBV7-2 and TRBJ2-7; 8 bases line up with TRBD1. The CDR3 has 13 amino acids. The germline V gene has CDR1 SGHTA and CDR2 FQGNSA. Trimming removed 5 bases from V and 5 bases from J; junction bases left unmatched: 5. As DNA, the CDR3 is TGTGCCAGCAGCCCGACAGGGGACCACGAGCAGTACTTC. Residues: CASSPTGDHEQYF.